This TCR beta chain came from a study of blood T cell repertoires in COVID-19. V lost 6 bases, J lost 2 bases, and 14 bases lay in between. Germline V gene data show CDR1 as MNHEY and CDR2 as SVGEGT. The CDR3 contains 14 residues. TCRdb's table, derived via immunoSEQ multiplex PCR, lists solely in-frame clones and lacks some. The table records just under 250,000 clones, around 88% of them present only once. Grouping used clinical history reported by participants in a survey and questionnaire. The J gene is TRBJ2-7, the V gene TRBV6-2 or TRBV6-3; D gene uncertain. This TCR was recovered from a woman aged 30 to 39 who had recovered from COVID-19. The sequencing input was PBMCs or T cells enriched from blood (not recorded which). The DNA for the CDR3 is TGTGCCAGCAGCACTAACGGAAGAACCTACGAGCAGTACTTC. It encodes CASSTNGRTYEQYF.